These T cell receptor beta chains were read from a single sample in a study of T cell clonotyping in hematopoietic cell transplantation. Assay: immunoSEQ multiplex PCR; the TCRdb copy retains only in-frame clones and omits some. The table shows about 41,000 clones, with 95% occurring only once. Sequenced: peripheral blood mononuclear cells. The receptors were gathered from a man aged 25 to 45 in good health. Some clones in this sample may be carry-over from other donors' samples. Each CDR3 is given with its conserved first and last residue. The D gene is left open where the match is weak. Part of the rows lack a size; the others show once, few, many or a class for expanded clones.

cdr3_nt cdr3_aa j_call d_call v_call clone_size
TGTGCCAGCAGCCAAGCCCCTGGGACCACTGAAGCTTTCTTT CASSQAPGTTEAFF TRBJ1-1 NA TRBV4-2 NA
TGTGCCAGCAGTGAGGGGCAGGGGTATTCACCCCTCCACTTT CASSEGQGYSPLHF TRBJ1-6 NA TRBV25-1 NA
TGTGCCAGCAGCTTACAGACAGCCTACGAGCAGTACTTC CASSLQTAYEQYF TRBJ2-7 NA TRBV11-2 NA
TGTGCCAGCAGGGGGACAGGGGAGCGGTCACCCCTCCACTTT CASRGTGERSPLHF TRBJ1-6 TRBD1 TRBV25-1 NA
TGTGCCAGCAGTCCCCAGGCTTGGGGGGACAATCAGCCCCAGCATTTT CASSPQAWGDNQPQHF TRBJ1-5 NA TRBV27 NA
TGTGCCAGCAGCTCCGGACAGGGGGGGGAGACCCAGTACTTC CASSSGQGGETQYF TRBJ2-5 TRBD1 TRBV5-6 NA
TGTGCCAGCAGCTTAGGAACACTAGCGGGATTGAACACAGATACGCAGTATTTT CASSLGTLAGLNTDTQYF TRBJ2-3 TRBD2 TRBV11-2 NA
TGTGCCACCCACCGGGGGACAGATACGCAGTATTTT CATHRGTDTQYF TRBJ2-3 NA TRBV6-5 once
TGTGCCATCAGTTCTCAGGGTACAGGTTCCTACGAGCAGTACTTC CAISSQGTGSYEQYF TRBJ2-7 NA TRBV10-3 NA
TGCGCCAGCAGCTTGGCAACCAACGGGGGGCGCGCGGAAAAACTGTTTTTT CASSLATNGGRAEKLFF TRBJ1-4 NA TRBV5-1 NA
TGTGCCAGCAGCTTAGAGCCCGGGGTTAACTATGGCTACACCTTC CASSLEPGVNYGYTF TRBJ1-2 NA TRBV7-9 NA
TGTGCCAGCATTCACCGGGGGAACACTGAAGCTTTCTTT CASIHRGNTEAFF TRBJ1-1 NA TRBV7-9 NA
TGTGCCAGCAGTTCCGACAGGGCCTATGGCTACACCTTC CASSSDRAYGYTF TRBJ1-2 TRBD1 TRBV6-5 NA
TGTGCCAGTAGAGGGGGAGCCTATGGCTACACCTTC CASRGGAYGYTF TRBJ1-2 NA TRBV19 NA
TGTGCCAGCAGCTTGGTATTCGACAGGGGCGACTATGGCTACACCTTC CASSLVFDRGDYGYTF TRBJ1-2 TRBD1 TRBV5-4 NA
TGTGCCAGCAGTACTAGCGGGAGGGCCCCACACGAGCAGTACTTC CASSTSGRAPHEQYF TRBJ2-7 TRBD2 TRBV7-2 NA
TGTGCCAGCAGCTTCCGGCAGCTAGTGGGCACCGGGGAGCTGTTTTTT CASSFRQLVGTGELFF TRBJ2-2 NA TRBV11-3 NA
TGTGCCACAGCCCAGCGGGAATCCTACGAGCAGTACTTC CATAQRESYEQYF TRBJ2-7 NA TRBV21-1 NA
TGTGCCAGCAGCTACCCTACGGTCTCTGGGGCCAACGTCCTGACTTTC CASSYPTVSGANVLTF TRBJ2-6 NA TRBV7-3 once
TGTGCCAGTAGTATAGCTGGGACAGCCTCTGGAAACACCATATATTTT CASSIAGTASGNTIYF TRBJ1-3 TRBD1 TRBV19 NA
TGTGCCAGCAGTTTAATCGGCGCAGGGGCCGTTGACGTCCACTTT CASSLIGAGAVDVHF TRBJ1-6 NA TRBV27 NA
TGTGCCAGTAGTCCCCTTTACAGGGGTGGCAATCAGCCCCAGCATTTT CASSPLYRGGNQPQHF TRBJ1-5 TRBD1 TRBV19 NA
TGTGCCAGCAGCCAAGACCAGGGCGCCCATCAGCCCCAGCATTTT CASSQDQGAHQPQHF TRBJ1-5 NA TRBV4-2 NA
TGTGCCAGCAGCTTCCGGGGAAAAGGTCAGTCGGGCACAGATACGCAGTATTTT CASSFRGKGQSGTDTQYF TRBJ2-3 NA TRBV11-2 NA
TGTGCCAGCAGTTATGTGGCACAAAACTATGGCTACACCTTC CASSYVAQNYGYTF TRBJ1-2 NA TRBV6-5 NA
TGTGCCAGCGGGGGGCGTAGCGCAAGCTCCTACAATGAGCAGTTCTTC CASGGRSASSYNEQFF TRBJ2-1 NA TRBV9 NA
TGTGCCAGCAGTTACTTGTGGGACAGGGCTACCGGCTACACCTTC CASSYLWDRATGYTF TRBJ1-2 TRBD1 TRBV6-5 NA
TGTGCCAGCAGTTTAGAGTTCGAGACAGTGGATGAAGCTTTCTTT CASSLEFETVDEAFF TRBJ1-1 NA TRBV27 NA
TGTGCCTGGCACAGGGGAACTGGAAACACCATATATTTT CAWHRGTGNTIYF TRBJ1-3 TRBD1 TRBV30 NA
TGTGCCACCAGCAGAGAGGGGGCTTGGCGCACAGATACGCAGTATTTT CATSREGAWRTDTQYF TRBJ2-3 NA TRBV15 NA
TGTGCCATCAGTGAGGCTGGGTCCGGTGAGCAGTTCTTC CAISEAGSGEQFF TRBJ2-1 NA TRBV10-3 NA
TGTGCCAGTAGTATCGGAGGGGAGCAGTACTTC CASSIGGEQYF TRBJ2-7 NA TRBV19 NA
TGTGCCAGCAGCTTCGGGACTAGCCGGACAGATACGCAGTATTTT CASSFGTSRTDTQYF TRBJ2-3 TRBD2 TRBV7-3 NA
TGTGCCAGCAGCTTTGGGCAGGGGTTGGCGAAGACCCAGTACTTC CASSFGQGLAKTQYF TRBJ2-5 NA TRBV7-2 NA
TGTGCCAGTAGTATCCCCGGGACAGCACCTAGCAATCAGCCCCAGCATTTT CASSIPGTAPSNQPQHF TRBJ1-5 TRBD1 TRBV19 NA
TGCGCCAGCAGCAGAACAGGGGGAGATCAGCCCCAGCATTTT CASSRTGGDQPQHF TRBJ1-5 TRBD1 TRBV5-1 once
TGTGCCACCTTGGACAGGAACACTGAAGCTTTCTTT CATLDRNTEAFF TRBJ1-1 NA TRBV27 NA
TGCGCCAGCAGTCTCGCAGGGAGGAACGAGCAGTACTTC CASSLAGRNEQYF TRBJ2-7 NA TRBV10-2 NA
TGTGCCAGCAGACCCGACACCTGGACAGGGCGGCTCACCTTC CASRPDTWTGRLTF TRBJ1-2 TRBD1 TRBV6-4 NA
TGTGCCAGCAGTCCCCAGCGGGAGCAGTACAATGAGCAGTTCTTC CASSPQREQYNEQFF TRBJ2-1 TRBD2 TRBV6-5 NA
TGTGCCAGCAGCCCGGGGATGCTAAGTGAAAAACTGTTTTTT CASSPGMLSEKLFF TRBJ1-4 NA TRBV7-8 NA
TGTGCCAGCAGCACCACGTCGGGCTTATACTATGGCTACACCTTC CASSTTSGLYYGYTF TRBJ1-2 NA TRBV11-2 NA
TGTGCCAGCAGCCCAAATGGAGGGGGGGGCTATGGCTACACCTTC CASSPNGGGGYGYTF TRBJ1-2 NA TRBV7-3 NA
TGCGCCAGCAGCCTAGGGCTTAATGAAAAACTGTTTTTT CASSLGLNEKLFF TRBJ1-4 NA TRBV4-1 NA
TGTGCCTCCCAGGGGGCAGGAGGGTCCGCTAACTATGGCTACACCTTC CASQGAGGSANYGYTF TRBJ1-2 TRBD1 TRBV6-6 NA
TGCAGCGCATCAACTGCTTCAGATCAGCCCCAGCATTTT CSASTASDQPQHF TRBJ1-5 NA TRBV29-1 NA
TGTGCCAGCAGCTTGGTTCATGGGGAGGTCTTC CASSLVHGEVF TRBJ2-1 NA TRBV5-4 NA
TGTGCCAGCAGCACTCTAGCGGGAGGTACCCAAGAGACCCAGTACTTC CASSTLAGGTQETQYF TRBJ2-5 TRBD2 TRBV9 NA